Shown below are 19 T cell receptor beta chains from a single sample sequenced in a study of blood T cells in healthy people across ages. The second PCR ran about 6 to 12 cycles with a sample-barcoded 5' primer and J-beta primers. TCRdb independently ran MiXCR on the 5' RACE reads; one entry per CDR3 protein. This sample has approximately 680,000 distinct CDR3 sequences; 32% occur once, and the top ten carry approximately 15%. What was sequenced was blood. These TCRs come from a woman of 80 years or more in good health.

This clonotype was detected ten times or more. The genes are TRBV11-2 and TRBJ1-2; 10 positions agree with TRBD1. Unmatched junction bases numbered 7, after V lost 5 bases and J lost 4 bases. From germline, CDR1 is SGHAT and CDR2 FQNNGV. There are 15 residues in the CDR3. In nucleotides, the CDR3 is TGTGCCAGCAGCCTCCAGGACAGGGGGGTCTATGGCTACACCTTC. It codes for CASSLQDRGVYGYTF. Filled out from reference TRBV11-2 and TRBJ1-2, the complete variable domain reads EAGVAQSPRYKIIEKRQSVAFWCNPISGHATLYWYQQILGQGPKLLIQFQNNGVVDDSQLPKDRFSAERLKGVDSTLKIQPAKLEDSAVYLCASSLQDRGVYGYTFGSGTRLTVV.

The rearrangement joins TRBV12-3 or TRBV12-4 to TRBJ1-4, with a weak D call TRBD1 (5 bases). This CDR3 contains 14 residues. Trimming pared 8 bases from V and 7 bases from J, leaving 17 bases between. The CDR3 spells CASQEGGRGEKLFF. In DNA, the CDR3 is TGTGCCAGCCAAGAGGGAGGAAGGGGTGAAAAACTGTTTTTT.

The chain recombines TRBV6-2 or TRBV6-3 with TRBJ1-1; D is unresolved. CDR3 length: 16 amino acids. With 6 bases removed from V and 1 base from J, the gap between germline ends came to 18 bases. Germline V gene data show CDR1 as MNHEY and CDR2 as SVGEGT. In nucleotides, the CDR3 is TGTGCCAGCAGAACGACGGGCCCTAATGGGAACACTGAAGCTTTCTTT. This sequence encodes CASRTTGPNGNTEAFF.

The chain combines TRBV5-5 with TRBJ1-1; D perhaps matches TRBD1 (5 bases). Trimming removed 4 bases at V and 5 bases at J, with 21 bases between. Germline-derived CDR1 and CDR2 are SGHKS and YYEKEE (reference sequence). The CDR3 extends over 16 amino acids. CDR3 DNA: TGTGCCAGCAGCGCCCGTGGGGGGGGGTGGGTTACTGAAGCTTTCTTT. This encodes CASSARGGGWVTEAFF.

This clonotype was counted only a few times. This may be a read error: a much more frequent sequence differs by one nucleotide. J is TRBJ2-1 and V is TRBV9, with a weak D call TRBD2 (6 bases). The end of the DNA aligns better with TRBJ2-7, so the J call may be wrong. The CDR3 covers 15 residues. Germline CDR1 and CDR2: SGDLS and YYNGEE. DNA of the CDR3: TGTGCCAGCAGCGACCAGGACTACCCCTACAATGAGCAGTACTTC. Protein product: CASSDQDYPYNEQYF.

This clonotype appeared a few times. The chain uses TRBV27 and TRBJ1-6; D is possibly TRBD1 (6 bases). The length of the CDR3 is 15 residues. V was shortened by 3 bases and J by 7 bases, with 13 bases between the two germline ends. Germline assignment: CDR1 MNHEY and CDR2 SMNVEV (reference sequence). The CDR3 reads CASSFQGPGNSPLHF. The CDR3 DNA reads TGTGCCAGCAGTTTCCAGGGGCCCGGGAATTCACCCCTCCACTTT.

This clonotype was detected a few times. The CDR3 region is CSASPPGHSNQPQHF. CDR3 nucleotide sequence: TGCAGTGCTAGCCCCCCGGGACACTCCAATCAGCCCCAGCATTTT. The chain combines TRBV20-1 with TRBJ1-5; a possible D gene is TRBD1 (6 bases). Per the germline V gene, CDR1 is DFQATT and CDR2 is SNEGSKA (reference sequence). The CDR3 length is 15 residues. V was pared by 3 bases and J by 3 bases, with 15 bases between.

In its sample, this clonotype was seen a few times. The chain links TRBV6-2 or TRBV6-3 to TRBJ1-6; 11 bases map to TRBD1. Germline CDR1 and CDR2: MNHEY and SVGEGT. The length of the CDR3 is 16 residues. The ends lost 2 bases at V and 9 bases at J; junction bases unmatched: 6. The CDR3 region is CASSYGAGQGGSPLHF. CDR3 DNA: TGTGCCAGCAGTTACGGTGCGGGACAGGGGGGTTCACCCCTCCACTTT.

The chain combines TRBV7-2 with TRBJ2-7, with D perhaps TRBD1 (6 bases). The germline V gene has CDR1 SGHTA and CDR2 FQGNSA. The CDR3 length is 14 residues. The V gene lost 1 base and the J gene lost 6 bases, with 13 bases spanning the gap. The CDR3 is CASSLGGSRGEQYF. The CDR3 DNA is TGTGCCAGCAGCTTAGGAGGGAGCAGGGGCGAGCAGTACTTC.

The chain links TRBV20-1 to TRBJ2-5; TRBD2 aligns across 10 bases. The CDR3 covers 16 residues. Germline V gives CDR1 DFQATT, CDR2 SNEGSKA (reference sequence). Trimming took 5 bases from V and 5 from J; bases not matched to a gene: 14. The CDR3, as DNA: TGCAGTGCTCGTAGTATAGCGGGAGGATCTGGGGAGACCCAGTACTTC. Translation gives CSARSIAGGSGETQYF.

Regarding this clonotype: Sequence at one end of the junction differs from germline and may be a read error. The rearrangement joins TRBV5-6 to TRBJ1-5, with 7 bases fitting TRBD1. The CDR3 is 15 amino acids. Per germline, CDR1 SGHDT and CDR2 YYEEEE. For the CDR3, the DNA is TGTGCCAGCAGCTCGGGACAGCTTAGCGATCAGCCCCAGCATTTT. It is translated as CASSSGQLSDQPQHF.

This clonotype occurred many times. V gene TRBV7-2 combines with J gene TRBJ2-5; 8 nucleotides align to TRBD2. With 6 bases clipped from V and 7 bases from J, the junction kept 13 bases outside the gene matches. CDR1 and CDR2 from the germline V gene are SGHTA and FQGNSA. The CDR3 sequence is 15 residues long. DNA for the CDR3: TGTGCCAGCAGTCGGGACCGGGGGGGCCGTAGGACCCAGTACTTC. Amino acids: CASSRDRGGRRTQYF.

To note about this clonotype: At one of its ends the junction is not consistent with the germline gene, which may arise from a read error. V is TRBV5-1 and J is TRBJ1-6, with TRBD1 matching 8 bases. This CDR3 is built from 17 residues. Germline values: CDR1 SGHRS, CDR2 YFSETQ. The CDR3 here is CASSLRPTTGDNSPRHF. In DNA form, the CDR3 reads TGCGCCAGCAGCTTACGGCCCACGACAGGGGATAATTCACCCCGCCACTTT.

The chain couples TRBV19 to TRBJ1-5; no clear D. V was pared by 3 bases and J by 1 base, with 10 bases between. From germline, CDR1 is LNHDA and CDR2 SQIVND (reference sequence). This CDR3 region has 15 residues. This chain's CDR3 is CASSMLAGSNQPQHF. In DNA, the CDR3 is TGTGCCAGTAGTATGCTGGCGGGGAGCAATCAGCCCCAGCATTTT.

V gene TRBV12-5 combines with J gene TRBJ2-7; 9 bases line up with TRBD1. The CDR3 is 15 amino acids. The J segment lost 2 bases and the V segment lost 2 bases, leaving 4 bases of the junction unmatched. Germline V gene lookup returns CDR1 LGHNT and CDR2 FRNRAP. CDR3: CASGLRTGVPYEQYF. CDR3 nucleotide sequence: TGTGCTAGTGGTTTGAGGACAGGGGTCCCCTACGAGCAGTACTTC. Variable domain in full (rest from reference TRBV12-5 and TRBJ2-7): DARVTQTPRHKVTEMGQEVTMRCQPILGHNTVFWYRQTMMQGLELLAYFRNRAPLDDSGMPKDRFSAEMPDATLATLKIQPSEPRDSAVYFCASGLRTGVPYEQYFGPGTRLTVT.

As to this clonotype: Just one base apart from a much larger clone, this may be a read error. J is TRBJ2-5 and V is TRBV6-6; 7 nucleotides align to TRBD2. CDR3 length equals 14 residues. Germline loops: CDR1 MNHNY, CDR2 SVGAGI (reference sequence). V lost 5 bases, J lost 11 bases, and 14 bases stayed unmatched. CDR3 nucleotide sequence: TGTGCCAGCAGTAGGGCTAGCGGTGGTAATGAGCAGTACTTC. It yields the protein CASSRASGGNEQYF.

This clonotype was observed at least ten times. V gene TRBV7-8 combines with J gene TRBJ2-7; 8 nucleotides match TRBD1. With 5 bases clipped from V and 4 bases from J, the junction kept 19 bases outside the gene matches. The germline gives CDR1 SGHVS, CDR2 FQNEAQ. The CDR3 loop spans 18 amino acids. The CDR3 bases are TGTGCCAGCAGCGAAGTAAGGACAGGGCCCTCTGATATTTACGAGCAGTACTTC. Its translation is CASSEVRTGPSDIYEQYF.

This clonotype was observed at least ten times. J is TRBJ2-7 and V is TRBV6-5; D not certain. The CDR3 runs to 12 residues. Trimming took off 6 bases at V and 2 bases at J, with 8 bases between the two ends. Germline lookup yields CDR1 MNHEY and CDR2 SVGAGI. As DNA, the CDR3 is TGTGCCAGCAGGGGCAGAACCTACGAGCAGTACTTC. As protein: CASRGRTYEQYF.

This clonotype was seen at least ten times. The J gene is TRBJ2-7, the V gene TRBV28; 9 nucleotides match TRBD1. The CDR3 has 14 amino acids. CDR1 is MDHEN, CDR2 SYDVKM, per germline. J was trimmed by 1 base and V by 3 bases; bases with no gene match: 1. In DNA form, the CDR3 reads TGTGCCAGCAGTTTCGGGACAGGGTCCTACGAGCAGTACTTC. Protein: CASSFGTGSYEQYF.